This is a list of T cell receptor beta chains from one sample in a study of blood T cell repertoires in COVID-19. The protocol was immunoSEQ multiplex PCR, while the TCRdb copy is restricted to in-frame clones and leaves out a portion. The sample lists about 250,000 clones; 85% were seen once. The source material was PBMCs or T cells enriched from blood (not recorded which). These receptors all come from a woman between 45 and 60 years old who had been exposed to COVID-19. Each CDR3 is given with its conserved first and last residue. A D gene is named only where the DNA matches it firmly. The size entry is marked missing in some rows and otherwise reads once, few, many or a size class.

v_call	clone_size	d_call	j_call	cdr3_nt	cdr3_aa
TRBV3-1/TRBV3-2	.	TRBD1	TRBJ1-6	TGTGCCAGCAGCCAAGCCACAGGGGGCTCAGATTCACCCCTCCACTTT	CASSQATGGSDSPLHF
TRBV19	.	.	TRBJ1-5	TGTGCCAGTAGTAGGCAGGGTGACAATCAGCCCCAGCATTTT	CASSRQGDNQPQHF
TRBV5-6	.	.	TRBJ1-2	TGTGCCAGCAGCTTGGACGTAGTGGGAGAGGGCTACACCTTC	CASSLDVVGEGYTF
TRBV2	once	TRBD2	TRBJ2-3	TGTGCCAGCATTAGCGGGCCCCTCACAGATACGCAGTATTTT	CASISGPLTDTQYF
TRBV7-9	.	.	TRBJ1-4	TGTGCCAGCAGGGGACTTATGGGGGCAACTAATGAAAAACTGTTTTTT	CASRGLMGATNEKLFF
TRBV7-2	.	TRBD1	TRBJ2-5	TGTGCCAGCAGCCTCGAACAGGGGGCCCAAGAGACCCAGTACTTC	CASSLEQGAQETQYF
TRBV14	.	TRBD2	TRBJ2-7	TGTGCCAGCAGCCCTGAGCGGGGGAGAAAAACTACCTACGAGCAGTACTTC	CASSPERGRKTTYEQYF
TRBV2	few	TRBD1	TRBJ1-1	TGTGCCAGCAGAACGGGACAGGGGAAGGGCACTGAAGCTTTCTTT	CASRTGQGKGTEAFF
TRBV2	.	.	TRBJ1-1	TGTGCCACCATTAGGGGTGGGAACACTGAAGCTTTCTTT	CATIRGGNTEAFF
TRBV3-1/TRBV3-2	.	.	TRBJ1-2	TGTGCCAGCAGCCAAGATAACGCAGGGAACTATGGCTACACCTTC	CASSQDNAGNYGYTF
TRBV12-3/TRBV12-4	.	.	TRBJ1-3	TGTGCCAGCAGTTCCGGCAGGGGAGACACCATATATTTT	CASSSGRGDTIYF
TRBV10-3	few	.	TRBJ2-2	TGTGCCATCAGTATACCGGCGGCCGGGGAGCTGTTTTTT	CAISIPAAGELFF
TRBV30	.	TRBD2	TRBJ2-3	TGTGCCTGGATGGCTAGCGGGGGGGCTGGTACGCAGTATTTT	CAWMASGGAGTQYF
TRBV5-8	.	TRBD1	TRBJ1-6	TGTGCCAGCAGCTTGTACAGGGGGGATTCACCCCTCCACTTT	CASSLYRGDSPLHF
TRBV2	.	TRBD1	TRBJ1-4	TGTGCCAGCAGTGACGCAGGGGGCAAGGGTGCAAAACTGTTTTTT	CASSDAGGKGAKLFF
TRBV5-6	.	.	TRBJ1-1	TGTGCCAGCAGCTCCGATGCAAGCACCGAAGCTTTCTTT	CASSSDASTEAFF
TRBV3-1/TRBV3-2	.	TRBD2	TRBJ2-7	TGTGCCAGCAGCCCGGGACTAGGGATTTACGAGCAGTACTTC	CASSPGLGIYEQYF
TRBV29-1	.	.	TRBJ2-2	TGCAGCGTTGAAGTTGAAGGGGATTTCGCGAACACCGGGGAGCTGTTTTTT	CSVEVEGDFANTGELFF
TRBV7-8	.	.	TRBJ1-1	TGTGCCAGCAGCTTCGGGGTCGACACTGAAGCTTTCTTT	CASSFGVDTEAFF
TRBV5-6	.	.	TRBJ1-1	TGTGCCAGCAGCGCCCTCGGGGGGAACACTGAAGCTTTCTTT	CASSALGGNTEAFF
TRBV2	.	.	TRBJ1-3	TGTGCCAGCAGTATTAGCTCTGGAAACACCATATATTTT	CASSISSGNTIYF
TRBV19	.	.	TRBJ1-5	TGTGCCAGTAGTGAGGTGACCAATCAGCCCCAGCATTTT	CASSEVTNQPQHF
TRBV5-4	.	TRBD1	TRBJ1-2	TGTGCCAGCAGCGGGGGGACAGCCGACTATGGCTACACCTTC	CASSGGTADYGYTF
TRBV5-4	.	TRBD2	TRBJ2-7	TGTGCCAGCAGCTTTCGCGGGGGGGATCATTACGAGCAGTACTTC	CASSFRGGDHYEQYF
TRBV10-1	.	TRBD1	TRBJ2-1	TGCGCCAGCAGTGAACAGGGGGCTGGGAATGAGCAGTTCTTC	CASSEQGAGNEQFF
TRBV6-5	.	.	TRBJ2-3	TGTGCCAGCAGCCCCGGGACTCTCTCCACAGATACGCAGTATTTT	CASSPGTLSTDTQYF
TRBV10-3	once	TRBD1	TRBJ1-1	TGTGCCAGTGGGACAGGGGGCGCGGTAGGGGTCACTGAAGCTTTCTTT	CASGTGGAVGVTEAFF
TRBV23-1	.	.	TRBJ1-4	TGCGCCAGCAGTCAACCGGGCGGCAGGGTCGGGCAAGGGGCAGCTAATGAAAAACTGTTTTTT	CASSQPGGRVGQGAANEKLFF
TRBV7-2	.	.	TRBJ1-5	TGTGCCAGCAGCTTATTACAGGAGCGTAATCAGCCCCAGCATTTT	CASSLLQERNQPQHF
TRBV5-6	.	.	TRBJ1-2	TGTGCCAGCAGCCCCCGCGGTTCTAACTATGGCTACACCTTC	CASSPRGSNYGYTF
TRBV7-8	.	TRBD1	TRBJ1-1	TGTGCCAGCAGCTTAGGGATACAGGGGGCTGGTGAAGCTTTCTTT	CASSLGIQGAGEAFF
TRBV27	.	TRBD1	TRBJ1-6	TGTGCCAGCAGTATGACAGGGAATTCACCCCTCCACTTT	CASSMTGNSPLHF
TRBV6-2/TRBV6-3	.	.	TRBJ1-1	TGTGCCAGCAGTTACTCGCGGTCGACTGAAGCTTTCTTT	CASSYSRSTEAFF
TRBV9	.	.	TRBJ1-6	TGTGCCAGCAGCGTAGAAGGGCGGGGAGATTCACCCCTCCACTTT	CASSVEGRGDSPLHF
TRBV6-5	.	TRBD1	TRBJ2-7	TGTGCCAGCAGTTCGACTACAGGGGGTGGGGACGAGCAGTACTTC	CASSSTTGGGDEQYF
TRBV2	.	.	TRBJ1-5	TGTGCCAGCAAGCGCCAGCAATATAGCAATCAGCCCCAGCATTTT	CASKRQQYSNQPQHF
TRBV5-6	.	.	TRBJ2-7	TGTGCCAGCAGCTTGGTTCGCGCCTCCTACGAGCAGTACTTC	CASSLVRASYEQYF
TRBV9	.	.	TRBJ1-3	TGTGCCAGCAGCGTAAGAGGGGGTGGAAACACCATATATTTT	CASSVRGGGNTIYF
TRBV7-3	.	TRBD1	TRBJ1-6	TGTGCCAGCAGCCGGGACAGGGTGGGATCACCCCTCCACTTT	CASSRDRVGSPLHF
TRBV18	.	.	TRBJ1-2	TGTGCCAGCACTCACCAGCAGGGTTGGAATGGCTACACCTTC	CASTHQQGWNGYTF
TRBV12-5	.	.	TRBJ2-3	TGTGCTAGTGGTTCGTCCGCGTCCGATACGCAGTATTTT	CASGSSASDTQYF
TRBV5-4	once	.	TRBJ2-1	TGTGCCAGCAGCTTGAGGGGCGGGGCCGAGCAGTTCTTC	CASSLRGGAEQFF